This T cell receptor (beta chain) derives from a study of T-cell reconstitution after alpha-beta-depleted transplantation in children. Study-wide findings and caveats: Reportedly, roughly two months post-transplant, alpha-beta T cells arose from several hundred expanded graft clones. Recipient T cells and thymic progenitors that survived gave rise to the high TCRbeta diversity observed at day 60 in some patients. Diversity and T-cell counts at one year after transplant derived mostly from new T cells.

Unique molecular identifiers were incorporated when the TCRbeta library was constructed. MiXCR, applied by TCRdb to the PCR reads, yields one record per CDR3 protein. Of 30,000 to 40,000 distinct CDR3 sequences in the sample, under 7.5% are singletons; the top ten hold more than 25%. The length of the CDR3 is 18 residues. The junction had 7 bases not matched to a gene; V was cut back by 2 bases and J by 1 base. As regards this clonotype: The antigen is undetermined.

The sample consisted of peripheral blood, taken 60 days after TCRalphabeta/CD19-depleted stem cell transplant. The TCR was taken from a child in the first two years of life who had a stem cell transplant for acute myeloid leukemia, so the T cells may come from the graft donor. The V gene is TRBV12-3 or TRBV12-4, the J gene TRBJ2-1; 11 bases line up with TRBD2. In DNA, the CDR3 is TGTGCCAGCAGTTTAAAGGGACTAGCGGAAATTTCCTACAATGAGCAGTTCTTC. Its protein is CASSLKGLAEISYNEQFF.